The 5 T cell receptor beta chains below all came from one sample that was sequenced in a study of blood T cells in healthy people across ages. Alongside a J-beta primer mix, a sample-barcoded 5' primer served in a second PCR lasting about 7 to 12 cycles. TCRdb reprocessed the 5' RACE reads with MiXCR, giving one entry per CDR3 protein. The table shows about 1.8 million distinct CDR3 sequences, with roughly 49% occurring only once. Source material: blood. The receptors shown here come from a woman aged 40 to 49 in good health.

The gene calls are TRBV5-8 and TRBJ2-5, with TRBD1 identical over 8 bases. The CDR3 is made up of 14 amino acids. V was clipped by 5 bases and J by 4 bases; unmatched bases: 7. Germline CDR1 and CDR2: SGHTS and YDEGEE. CDR3 region: CASRDRASRETQYF. The CDR3, as DNA: TGTGCCAGCAGGGACAGGGCTTCACGAGAGACCCAGTACTTC.

The chain recombines TRBV27 with TRBJ1-2; D call uncertain. The V and J ends lost 5 bases and 3 bases respectively, with 10 bases between them. The CDR3 is 13 residues long. Germline CDR1 is MNHEY and CDR2 is SMNVEV (reference sequence). CDR3 sequence: CASSVTADYGYTF. In nucleotides, the CDR3 is TGTGCCAGCAGTGTTACAGCCGACTATGGCTACACCTTC.

This clonotype was observed a few times. V is TRBV9 and J is TRBJ2-3, with no clear D. The length of the CDR3 is 13 residues. From germline, CDR1 is SGDLS and CDR2 YYNGEE. V lost 0 bases to trimming and J lost 10 bases, with 12 bases between them. The DNA of the CDR3 is TGTGCCAGCAGCGTAGCCCCAGTTGCGGCGCAGTATTTT. The encoded protein is CASSVAPVAAQYF.

The chain combines TRBV7-2 with TRBJ1-6, with 8 positions matching TRBD1. Trimming took 5 bases from V and 9 from J; bases not matched to a gene: 15. CDR1 and CDR2 from the germline V gene are SGHTA and FQGNSA. The CDR3 contains 17 residues. The DNA for the CDR3 is TGTGCCAGCAGCAGGGAAGCCTGGACAGGGAGTCGTTCACCCCTCCACTTT. Protein sequence: CASSREAWTGSRSPLHF.

The gene calls are TRBV6-6 and TRBJ1-4; D call uncertain. V lost 7 bases to trimming and J lost 8 bases, with 23 bases between them. The CDR3 consists of 16 residues. Germline V gene data show CDR1 as MNHNY and CDR2 as SVGAGI (reference sequence). The chain's CDR3 is CASTYRSPGRWEKLFF. The CDR3 coding sequence is TGTGCCAGCACTTATCGATCTCCGGGAAGATGGGAAAAACTGTTTTTT.